Each of the 20 T cell receptor beta chains below was sequenced from the same sample in a study of blood T cells in healthy people across ages. Primers used in a second PCR of about 6 to 11 cycles were a sample-barcoded 5' primer and a J-beta primer mix. TCRdb re-analysed the 5' RACE reads in MiXCR, keeping a single row per CDR3 protein. Here the sample spans approximately 780,000 distinct CDR3 sequences, 20% to 30% being singletons. This sample was also put to use in a study of T cells of mothers and their children.

The sequenced sample was blood. The receptors come from a boy aged 5 to 17 in good health.

This clonotype has a handful of counts. The chain recombines TRBV3-1 with TRBJ1-2; D not resolved. Trimming removed 6 bases from V and 4 bases from J, with 12 bases in between. The CDR3 length is 13 residues. CDR1 and CDR2 from the germline V gene are LGHDT and YNNKEL (reference sequence). CDR3 region: CASSSAGLYGYTF. DNA for the CDR3: TGTGCCAGCAGTTCAGCAGGCCTCTATGGCTACACCTTC.

The chain employs TRBV3-1 and TRBJ1-2; D unclear. Germline CDR1 LGHDT, CDR2 YNNKEL (reference sequence). The CDR3 has 15 residues. Trimming removed 0 bases from V and 4 bases from J, with 12 bases in between. The CDR3: CASSQEAPGRYGYTF. The CDR3 nucleotides read TGTGCCAGCAGCCAAGAAGCACCCGGGCGCTATGGCTACACCTTC.

The rearrangement links TRBV12-3 or TRBV12-4 to TRBJ2-7, with TRBD1 as a possible D gene (6 bases). The CDR3 is 13 amino acids. Trimming took 7 bases from V and 4 from J, leaving 14 bases between them. The CDR3 reads CASTQGLKYEQYF. The CDR3, as DNA: TGTGCCAGCACTCAGGGGTTAAAGTACGAGCAGTACTTC.

This clonotype has more than one count but fewer than ten. The V gene is TRBV10-1, the J gene TRBJ2-3; TRBD2 matches 13 bases. CDR3 length: 17 residues. Germline-derived CDR1 and CDR2 are WNHNN and SYGVQD (reference sequence). V lost 5 bases, J lost 3 bases, and 8 bases stayed unmatched. CDR3 protein: CASSREGLAGITDTQYF. In DNA form, the CDR3 reads TGCGCCAGCAGTCGGGAGGGACTAGCGGGGATTACAGATACGCAGTATTTT.

This clonotype has just a few counts. V gene TRBV4-1 combines with J gene TRBJ1-2; D not resolved. V dropped 0 bases and J dropped 3 bases, with 11 bases sitting between them. The CDR3 totals 15 residues. Per the germline V gene, CDR1 is MGHRA and CDR2 is YSYEKL. CDR3 region: CASSQDVAEHYGYTF. CDR3 nucleotides: TGCGCCAGCAGCCAAGATGTGGCAGAGCACTATGGCTACACCTTC.

The chain recombines TRBV7-9 with TRBJ1-5; D is perhaps TRBD1 (5 bases). This CDR3 has 15 residues. V was pared by 4 bases and J by 5 bases, with 15 bases between. Germline values: CDR1 SEHNR, CDR2 FQNEAQ (reference sequence). The CDR3 sequence is CASSWGRGRDQPQHF. Written as DNA, the CDR3 is TGTGCCAGCAGCTGGGGTAGGGGCAGGGATCAGCCCCAGCATTTT.

This clonotype was seen more than once but under ten times. The V gene is TRBV10-2, the J gene TRBJ1-4; TRBD1 is a possible D gene (6 bases). The CDR3 contains 18 residues. V gave up 6 bases and J gave up 0 bases, with 20 bases separating them. Germline assignment: CDR1 WSHSY and CDR2 SAAADI. As DNA, the CDR3 is TGCGCCAGCAGCGCGGCGCCAGGGGCCTTTGCAACTAATGAAAAACTGTTTTTT. Encoded protein: CASSAAPGAFATNEKLFF.

This clonotype showed up just a few times. This chain links TRBV6-6 with TRBJ1-6, with TRBD1 matching 7 bases. Unmatched junction bases numbered 1, after V lost 2 bases and J lost 6 bases. Looked up from germline, CDR1 is MNHNY and CDR2 is SVGAGI (reference sequence). CDR3 length: 14 residues. The CDR3 bases are TGTGCCAGCAGTTACGACAGGGTTAATTCACCCCTCCACTTT. This encodes CASSYDRVNSPLHF.

This clonotype was picked up a small number of times. This chain links TRBV5-1 with TRBJ2-5, with D tentatively TRBD2 (6 bases). The end of the DNA fits TRBJ2-7 better, so the J call may be wrong. This CDR3 region has 14 residues. CDR1 is SGHRS, CDR2 YFSETQ, per germline. In nucleotides, the CDR3 is TGCGCCAGCAGCTTGAGACTGGAGGGGTACGAGCAGTACTTC. Protein: CASSLRLEGYEQYF.

This clonotype appeared a few times. This likely comes from a read error, as the CDR3 has no conserved phenylalanine or tryptophan at its end. The CDR3 DNA follows: TGCAGTGCTAGGACGCCTGGGGAGACCCAGTACCTC. As protein: CSARTPGETQYL. This sequence joins TRBV20-1 and TRBJ2-5; D remains ambiguous. Trimming removed 3 bases at V and 5 bases at J, with 10 bases between. This CDR3 has 12 amino acids. The germline gives CDR1 DFQATT, CDR2 SNEGSKA (reference sequence).

This clonotype was seen a handful of times. The rearrangement uses TRBV7-7 and TRBJ1-1; D gene ambiguous. Germline values: CDR1 SSHAT, CDR2 FNYEAQ (reference sequence). V lost 4 bases and J 5 bases, leaving 11 bases between the germline ends. The CDR3 has 13 residues. This CDR3 is CASSSRTDTEAFF. CDR3 coding DNA: TGTGCCAGCAGCTCCCGGACTGATACTGAAGCTTTCTTT.

The chain employs TRBV28 and TRBJ1-6; possibly TRBD1 for D (5 bases). The CDR3 is 16 amino acids. Germline V gene lookup returns CDR1 MDHEN and CDR2 SYDVKM. Trimming stripped 5 bases from V and 9 bases from J, with 20 bases between. The CDR3 DNA reads as TGTGCCAGCAGTCTCGAAGGGGCCCGGAAGGGTTCACCCCTCCACTTT. Its translation is CASSLEGARKGSPLHF.

The V and J genes are TRBV30 and TRBJ2-6, with D unclear. This CDR3 comprises 13 residues. Germline loops: CDR1 GTSNPN, CDR2 SVGIG (reference sequence). V was clipped by 3 bases and J by 0 bases, with 3 bases between them. The CDR3 loop reads CAWRNSGANVLTF. The CDR3 DNA reads TGTGCCTGGAGAAACTCTGGGGCCAACGTCCTGACTTTC.

This clonotype was seen a single time. This chain connects TRBV5-1 to TRBJ1-2; 7 bases match TRBD1. Germline V gives CDR1 SGHRS, CDR2 YFSETQ. This CDR3 comprises 17 residues. Trimming removed 4 bases from V and 4 bases from J; junction bases left unmatched: 16. In nucleotides, the CDR3 is TGCGCCAGCAGCCCAATCCATCGGACAGGTGGGGGCTATGGCTACACCTTC. As protein: CASSPIHRTGGGYGYTF.

The sample holds a few counts of this clonotype. This chain links TRBV10-3 with TRBJ1-4, with D tentatively TRBD1 (6 bases). The CDR3 has 14 amino acids. Between the trimmed V and J ends, which lost 0 bases and 14 bases, there was a span of 16 bases. Germline-derived CDR1 and CDR2 are ENHRY and SYGVKD. CDR3 sequence reads: CAISESPPQGLLFF. In DNA form, the CDR3 reads TGTGCCATCAGTGAGTCGCCCCCGCAGGGGTTGCTGTTTTTT.

The rearrangement links TRBV5-1 to TRBJ1-2; the D is unclear. Germline CDR1 and CDR2: SGHRS and YFSETQ. CDR3 length: 13 residues. The V and J ends lost 2 bases and 8 bases respectively, with 13 bases between them. CDR3 nucleotides: TGCGCCAGCAGCTTAGGCAGTTTTTCGGGCTACACCTTC. This sequence encodes CASSLGSFSGYTF.

The V gene is TRBV6-2 or TRBV6-3, the J gene TRBJ2-5, with 8 bases fitting TRBD2. V was pared by 0 bases and J by 1 base, with 4 bases of the junction left unmatched. Per the germline V gene, CDR1 is MNHEY and CDR2 is SVGEGT. This CDR3 spans 16 amino acids. The CDR3 loop reads CASSYSERGIQETQYF. CDR3 DNA: TGTGCCAGCAGTTACTCCGAGCGGGGGATCCAAGAGACCCAGTACTTC.

This clonotype has a single count. The chain uses TRBV6-6 and TRBJ2-7; 7 bases are shared with TRBD2. The last part of the DNA fits TRBJ2-1 better; the J call may be wrong. The CDR3 consists of 13 residues. Per the germline V gene, CDR1 is MNHNY and CDR2 is SVGAGI (reference sequence). CDR3 nucleotides: TGTGCCAGCAGCGGACTAGAGAACCGTGAGCAGTTCTTC. Its translation: CASSGLENREQFF.

V is TRBV11-2 and J is TRBJ2-1, with D tentatively TRBD2 (6 bases). Germline lookup yields CDR1 SGHAT and CDR2 FQNNGV. Trimming cost V 0 bases and J 2 bases, with 8 bases left between them. The CDR3 covers 15 residues. In DNA form, the CDR3 reads TGTGCCAGCAGCTTAGAGGCGGGGACCTACAATGAGCAGTTCTTC. Amino acids: CASSLEAGTYNEQFF. The full variable domain, its missing parts supplied by reference TRBV11-2 and TRBJ2-1, is EAGVAQSPRYKIIEKRQSVAFWCNPISGHATLYWYQQILGQGPKLLIQFQNNGVVDDSQLPKDRFSAERLKGVDSTLKIQPAKLEDSAVYLCASSLEAGTYNEQFFGPGTRLTVL.

This clonotype was seen many times. The chain combines TRBV11-2 with TRBJ2-1; 8 bases line up with TRBD1. Germline values: CDR1 SGHAT, CDR2 FQNNGV. The CDR3 contains 16 residues. The V segment lost 5 bases and the J segment 5 bases; nucleotides outside the gene matches: 11. The chain's CDR3 is CASSAGQGVANNEQFF. The CDR3 DNA reads TGTGCCAGCAGCGCCGGACAGGGCGTCGCAAACAATGAGCAGTTCTTC.